This passage covers 25 T cell receptor beta chains from one sample sequenced in a study of early stage breast cancer tumors. Some clones are missing from TCRdb's copy, which holds only in-frame ones; the method was immunoSEQ multiplex PCR. The sample holds under 45,000 clones; approximately 74% are singletons and the top ten take roughly 6.1%. The sample comprised blood. These receptors all stem from a person in their sixties with breast cancer.

The rearrangement uses TRBV7-9 and TRBJ1-3, with D possibly TRBD1 on 6 matching bases. This CDR3 spans 17 amino acids. V lost 1 base and J 2 bases, leaving 15 bases between the germline ends. Germline V gene lookup returns CDR1 SEHNR and CDR2 FQNEAQ (reference sequence). The CDR3 DNA reads TGTGCCAGCAGCTTAGGGGGCAACAGGGTTGCTGGAAACACCATATATTTT. Protein: CASSLGGNRVAGNTIYF.

The chain has TRBV7-9 and TRBJ2-3; no firm D call. The CDR3 has 15 residues. V was clipped by 5 bases and J by 1 base, with 13 bases between them. From germline, CDR1 is SEHNR and CDR2 FQNEAQ (reference sequence). The CDR3: CASSPGESRTDTQYF. In DNA, the CDR3 is TGTGCCAGCAGCCCCGGAGAATCTCGCACAGATACGCAGTATTTT.

This chain links TRBV2 with TRBJ1-2; 9 bases align to TRBD1. The CDR3 is 15 amino acids. Germline V gene sequence: CDR1 SNHLY, CDR2 FYNNEI. With 6 bases clipped from V and 0 bases from J, the junction kept 5 bases outside the gene matches. CDR3 sequence: CASRAGTGTNYGYTF. CDR3 in DNA: TGTGCCAGCAGGGCCGGGACAGGGACTAACTATGGCTACACCTTC.

V usage is TRBV29-1 and J usage is TRBJ2-1; maybe TRBD2 (6 bases). The CDR3 runs to 11 residues. V was cut by 7 bases and J by 4 bases, with 8 bases left in between. Germline V gene sequence: CDR1 SQVTM, CDR2 ANQGSEA. CDR3 sequence reads: CSAGTYNEQFF. CDR3 bases: TGCAGCGCCGGGACTTACAATGAGCAGTTCTTC.

The rearrangement uses TRBV7-9 and TRBJ1-2, with no clear D. Trimming cost V 5 bases and J 4 bases, with 17 bases left between them. Per germline, CDR1 SEHNR and CDR2 FQNEAQ (reference sequence). The CDR3 covers 15 residues. The CDR3 nucleotides read TGTGCCAGCAGCCTACCGGGTTTGGAGTTCTATGGCTACACCTTC. Residues: CASSLPGLEFYGYTF.

This clone has just a few counts. The chain carries TRBV2 and TRBJ2-7, with 11 positions matching TRBD2. The J segment lost 7 bases and the V segment lost 8 bases, leaving 13 bases of the junction unmatched. Germline CDR1 reads SNHLY; CDR2 reads FYNNEI. The CDR3 has 15 residues. CDR3 DNA: TGTGCCAGCCTCGCGGGCCTAGCGGGGGGACGGGAGCAGTACTTC. This encodes CASLAGLAGGREQYF.

The genes are TRBV6-1 and TRBJ1-6; D gene ambiguous. Per the germline V gene, CDR1 is MNHNS and CDR2 is SASEGT. Trimming removed 7 bases at V and 9 bases at J, with 10 bases between. The CDR3 sequence is 12 residues long. The CDR3 DNA reads TGTGCCAGCACTGGAACCTCTTCACCCCTCCACTTT. It yields the protein CASTGTSSPLHF.

The rearrangement uses TRBV11-2 and TRBJ1-1; a possible D gene is TRBD1 (6 bases). This CDR3 is 19 amino acids long. Germline CDR1 reads SGHAT; CDR2 reads FQNNGV. V was clipped by 4 bases and J by 1 base, with 25 bases between them. CDR3 DNA sequence: TGTGCCAGCAGCTGGGGGCAGGTTTGGAGAGAAGCGGGGAACACTGAAGCTTTCTTT. This gives the protein CASSWGQVWREAGNTEAFF.

The gene calls are TRBV7-6 and TRBJ1-3; D gene unclear. CDR1 SGHVS and CDR2 FNYEAQ come from the germline V gene. Trimming took off 4 bases at V and 0 bases at J, with 16 bases between the two ends. This CDR3 has 17 amino acids. CDR3 sequence: CASSSRNTVSSGNTIYF. CDR3 coding DNA: TGTGCCAGCAGCTCACGTAACACCGTCTCCTCTGGAAACACCATATATTTT.

A single count supports this clone. V gene TRBV27 combines with J gene TRBJ2-3; tentative D call: TRBD1 (5 bases). With 10 bases removed from V and 0 bases from J, the gap between germline ends came to 14 bases. This CDR3 has 14 residues. The germline gives CDR1 MNHEY, CDR2 SMNVEV (reference sequence). The CDR3 DNA is TGTGCCACCAGGACATTTCTGAGCACAGATACGCAGTATTTT. It encodes CATRTFLSTDTQYF.

This clone was seen once. The chain couples TRBV13 to TRBJ2-7; 12 bases map to TRBD1. Looked up from germline, CDR1 is PRHDT and CDR2 is FYEKMQ (reference sequence). The V segment lost 6 bases and the J segment 7 bases; nucleotides outside the gene matches: 16. The CDR3 length is 17 residues. CDR3 sequence reads: CASSYTGTGGYLGEQYF. CDR3 DNA: TGTGCCAGCAGTTACACCGGGACAGGGGGCTACCTTGGGGAGCAGTACTTC.

This clone turned up a few times. This chain connects TRBV7-9 to TRBJ1-1; D may be TRBD1 (6 bases). Germline V lookup: CDR1 SEHNR, CDR2 FQNEAQ (reference sequence). The ends were cut back, 5 bases at V and 5 bases at J, with 15 bases in the middle. The length of the CDR3 is 14 residues. This chain's CDR3 is CASSLSGGATEAFF. The DNA for the CDR3 is TGTGCCAGCAGCCTCTCGGGGGGCGCGACTGAAGCTTTCTTT.

V and J are TRBV6-5 and TRBJ2-1; 8 positions agree with TRBD1. Per germline, CDR1 MNHEY and CDR2 SVGAGI. V gave up 5 bases and J gave up 4 bases; unmatched junction bases: 7. The CDR3 loop spans 15 amino acids. The CDR3, as DNA: TGTGCCAGCAGTGCGGGACAGGAAGGGTACAATGAGCAGTTCTTC. Amino acid sequence: CASSAGQEGYNEQFF.

This chain uses TRBV4-1 with TRBJ2-3; the D is unclear. Trimming stripped 1 base from V and 4 bases from J, with 9 bases between. CDR1 MGHRA and CDR2 YSYEKL come from the germline V gene. The CDR3 runs 14 residues. CDR3 sequence (DNA): TGCGCCAGCAGCCAAGTTACGTTAGCAGATACGCAGTATTTT. Protein: CASSQVTLADTQYF.

The chain recombines TRBV6-1 with TRBJ1-6; 8 bases line up with TRBD1. With V trimmed by 8 bases and J by 13 bases, 10 bases remained unmatched. The CDR3 is made up of 13 amino acids. Germline V lookup: CDR1 MNHNS, CDR2 SASEGT. The CDR3 loop reads CASLTGDGRPLHF. CDR3 DNA: TGTGCCAGCTTGACAGGGGATGGGCGGCCCCTCCACTTT.

The genes are TRBV6-1 and TRBJ2-7; 13 nucleotides align to TRBD2. CDR1 is MNHNS, CDR2 SASEGT, per germline. V shed 5 bases, J shed 2 bases, and the junction held 3 bases outside the gene matches. The CDR3 runs to 15 residues. As DNA, the CDR3 is TGTGCCAGCAGTAAGGGACTAGCGGGACCCTACGAGCAGTACTTC. Its protein product is CASSKGLAGPYEQYF.

V is TRBV5-1 and J is TRBJ2-3; no clear D gene. The CDR3 is 14 residues long. Germline V gene data show CDR1 as SGHRS and CDR2 as YFSETQ. V was pared by 4 bases and J by 7 bases, with 16 bases between. Written as DNA, the CDR3 is TGCGCCAGCAGCCCAGACTTGGGAACGAATACGCAGTATTTT. Encoded protein: CASSPDLGTNTQYF.

This clone was seen a single time. The genes are TRBV9 and TRBJ1-6; D is perhaps TRBD1 (6 bases). The CDR3 covers 15 residues. Trimming removed 4 bases from V and 7 bases from J, with 15 bases in between. The germline gives CDR1 SGDLS, CDR2 YYNGEE. This CDR3 is CASSPHGGGNSPLHF. CDR3 nucleotides: TGTGCCAGCAGCCCCCATGGGGGCGGGAATTCACCCCTCCACTTT. Based on the CDR3 plus reference TRBV9 and TRBJ1-6, the full variable domain is DSGVTQTPKHLITATGQRVTLRCSPRSGDLSVYWYQQSLDQGLQFLIQYYNGEERAKGNILERFSAQQFPDLHSELNLSSLELGDSALYFCASSPHGGGNSPLHFGNGTRLTVT.

The V gene is TRBV5-1, the J gene TRBJ1-6; 9 nucleotides line up with TRBD1. Trimming at V came to 4 bases and at J to 7 bases, leaving 6 bases not matched to a gene. This CDR3 contains 15 residues. CDR1 and CDR2 (germline): SGHRS, YFSETQ. CDR3 bases: TGCGCCAGCAGCGGGGTTGGGACAGGGAATTCACCCCTCCACTTT. Residues: CASSGVGTGNSPLHF.

This chain joins TRBV11-2 and TRBJ2-1; D perhaps matches TRBD1 (5 bases). Germline values: CDR1 SGHAT, CDR2 FQNNGV. Trimming took 1 base from V and 6 from J, leaving 10 bases between them. The CDR3 is 14 amino acids. The CDR3 protein is CASSLGRRGNEQFF. In DNA, the CDR3 is TGTGCCAGCAGCTTAGGGCGTAGGGGCAATGAGCAGTTCTTC.

This clone was counted between two and nine times. The chain carries TRBV16 and TRBJ1-6; D not certain. Trimming stripped 1 base from V and 8 bases from J, with 12 bases between. In germline, CDR1 is KGHSY, CDR2 FQNENV. The length of the CDR3 is 15 residues. CDR3 protein: CASSQWGFGDSPLHF. CDR3 nucleotides: TGTGCCAGCAGCCAATGGGGTTTCGGGGATTCACCCCTCCACTTT.

The chain has TRBV7-9 and TRBJ2-3; 9 bases match TRBD2. Germline CDR1 reads SEHNR; CDR2 reads FQNEAQ (reference sequence). CDR3 size: 15 residues. V was clipped by 1 base and J by 1 base; unmatched bases: 0. The CDR3 region has the DNA TGTGCCAGCAGCTTAGGGACTAGCGGCACAGATACGCAGTATTTT. The encoded protein is CASSLGTSGTDTQYF.

The chain employs TRBV19 and TRBJ2-4; 12 bases line up with TRBD2. The CDR3 sequence is 17 residues long. Germline V lookup: CDR1 LNHDA, CDR2 SQIVND (reference sequence). Unmatched junction bases numbered 9, after V lost 4 bases and J lost 5 bases. CDR3 nucleotides: TGTGCCAGTAGTACCCCGGTCGCTAGCGGGAGGGAAAACATTCAGTACTTC. Its translation is CASSTPVASGRENIQYF.

This sequence joins TRBV7-8 and TRBJ2-7, with TRBD1 matching over 7 bases. Germline V gene sequence: CDR1 SGHVS, CDR2 FQNEAQ. The CDR3 is 16 residues long. The V segment lost 2 bases and the J segment 5 bases; nucleotides outside the gene matches: 12. CDR3 sequence (DNA): TGTGCCAGCAGCTTACCGGACAGGCCCCATGTCGACGAGCAGTACTTC. As protein: CASSLPDRPHVDEQYF. Looking up the rest from reference TRBV7-8 and TRBJ2-7 gives the full variable domain: GAGVSQSPRYKVAKRGQDVALRCDPISGHVSLFWYQQALGQGPEFLTYFQNEAQLDKSGLPSDRFFAERPEGSVSTLKIQRTQQEDSAVYLCASSLPDRPHVDEQYFGPGTRLTVT.

This clone was counted a single time. The chain combines TRBV2 with TRBJ2-2; either TRBD1 or TRBD2 may fit D (5 bases each). CDR1 SNHLY and CDR2 FYNNEI come from the germline V gene. The CDR3 spans 14 residues. V lost 8 bases and J lost 5, with 15 bases in between. The DNA for the CDR3 is TGTGCCAGCCTCGAGGGGTCGGAGACCGGGGAGCTGTTTTTT. Residues: CASLEGSETGELFF.